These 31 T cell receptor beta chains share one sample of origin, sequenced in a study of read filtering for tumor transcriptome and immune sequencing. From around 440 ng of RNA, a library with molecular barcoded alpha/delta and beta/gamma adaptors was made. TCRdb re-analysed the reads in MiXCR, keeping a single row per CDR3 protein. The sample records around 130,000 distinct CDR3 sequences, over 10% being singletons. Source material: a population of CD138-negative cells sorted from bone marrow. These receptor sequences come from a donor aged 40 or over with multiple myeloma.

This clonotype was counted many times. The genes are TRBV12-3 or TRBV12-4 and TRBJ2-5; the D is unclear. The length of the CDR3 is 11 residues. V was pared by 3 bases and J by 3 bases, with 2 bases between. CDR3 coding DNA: TGTGCCAGCAGTTTTGAAGAGACCCAGTACTTC. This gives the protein CASSFEETQYF.

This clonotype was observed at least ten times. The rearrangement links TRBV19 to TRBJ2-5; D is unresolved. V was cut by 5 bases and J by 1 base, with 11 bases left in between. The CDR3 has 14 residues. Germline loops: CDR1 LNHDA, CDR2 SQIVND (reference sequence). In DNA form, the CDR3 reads TGTGCCAGTAGTTCAGGACGGAGCCAAGAGACCCAGTACTTC. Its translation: CASSSGRSQETQYF.

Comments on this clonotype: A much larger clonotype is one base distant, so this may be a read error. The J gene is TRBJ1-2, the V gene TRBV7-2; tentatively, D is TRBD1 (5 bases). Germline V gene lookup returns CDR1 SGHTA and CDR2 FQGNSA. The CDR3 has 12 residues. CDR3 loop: CASSLPHMGVSF. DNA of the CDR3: TGTGCCAGCAGCTTACCTCACATGGGGGTAAGCTTC.

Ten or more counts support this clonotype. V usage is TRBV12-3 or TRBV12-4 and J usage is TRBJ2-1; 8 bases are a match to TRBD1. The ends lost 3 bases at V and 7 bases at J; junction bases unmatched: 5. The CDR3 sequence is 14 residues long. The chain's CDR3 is CASSLQGAKNEQFF. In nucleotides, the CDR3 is TGTGCCAGCAGTTTGCAGGGGGCGAAAAATGAGCAGTTCTTC.

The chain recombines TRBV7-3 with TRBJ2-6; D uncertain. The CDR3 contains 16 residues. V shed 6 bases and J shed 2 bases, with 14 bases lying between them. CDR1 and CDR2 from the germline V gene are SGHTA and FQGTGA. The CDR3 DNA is TGTGCCAGCAGGGCCTTCTCCAGAGCTGGGGCCAACGTCCTGACTTTC. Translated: CASRAFSRAGANVLTF.

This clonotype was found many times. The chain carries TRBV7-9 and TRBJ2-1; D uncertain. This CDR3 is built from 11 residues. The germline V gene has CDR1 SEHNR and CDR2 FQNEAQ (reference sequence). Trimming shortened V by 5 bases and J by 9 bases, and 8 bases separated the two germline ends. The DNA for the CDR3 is TGTGCCAGCAGCCCTAATATTGAGCAGTTCTTC. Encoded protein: CASSPNIEQFF.

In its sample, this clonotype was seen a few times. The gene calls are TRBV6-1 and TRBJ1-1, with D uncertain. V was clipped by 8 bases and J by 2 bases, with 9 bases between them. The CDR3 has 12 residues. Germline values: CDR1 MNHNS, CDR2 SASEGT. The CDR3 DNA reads TGTGCCAGCGGCGAGCCCAACACTGAAGCTTTCTTT. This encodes CASGEPNTEAFF.

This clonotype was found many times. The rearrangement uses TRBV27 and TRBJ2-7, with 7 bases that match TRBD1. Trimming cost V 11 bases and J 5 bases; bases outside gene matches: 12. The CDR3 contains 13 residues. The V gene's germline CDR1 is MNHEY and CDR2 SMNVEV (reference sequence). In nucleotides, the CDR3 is TGTGCCTCCTCCCGAGGGGGCCCTCACGAGCAGTACTTC. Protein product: CASSRGGPHEQYF.

DNA for the CDR3: TGTGCCAGCAGCCAAGCCCCCACGGGGAGCACAGATACGCAGTATTTT. Its protein is CASSQAPTGSTDTQYF. The genes are TRBV4-2 and TRBJ2-3; the D gene is possibly TRBD2 (5 bases). This CDR3 comprises 16 residues. The germline V and J ends were trimmed by 1 base and 0 bases, with 11 bases remaining between them. CDR1 is LGHNA, CDR2 YNFKEQ, per germline.

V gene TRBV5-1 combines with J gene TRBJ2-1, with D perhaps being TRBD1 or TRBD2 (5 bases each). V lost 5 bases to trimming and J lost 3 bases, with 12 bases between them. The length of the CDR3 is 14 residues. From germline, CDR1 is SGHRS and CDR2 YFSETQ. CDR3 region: CASRPWDDYNEQFF. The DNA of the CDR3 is TGCGCCAGCAGACCTTGGGACGACTACAATGAGCAGTTCTTC.

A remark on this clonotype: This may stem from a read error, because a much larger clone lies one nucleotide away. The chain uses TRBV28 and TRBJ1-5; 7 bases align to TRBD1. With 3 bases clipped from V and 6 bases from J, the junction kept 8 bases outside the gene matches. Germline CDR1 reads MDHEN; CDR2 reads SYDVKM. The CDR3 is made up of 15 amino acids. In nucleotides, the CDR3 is TGTGCCAGCAGTTTGAGCAGGGGGATCAGTCAGCCCCAGCATTTT. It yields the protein CASSLSRGISQPQHF.

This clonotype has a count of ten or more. The DNA for the CDR3 is TGTGCCAGCAGCCAAACTAGCGGGGCTTACAATGAGCAGTTCTTC. It specifies CASSQTSGAYNEQFF. The chain recombines TRBV6-5 with TRBJ2-1; 10 bases match TRBD2. CDR1 and CDR2 from the germline V gene are MNHEY and SVGAGI. There are 15 residues in the CDR3. The ends lost 6 bases at V and 4 bases at J; junction bases unmatched: 6.

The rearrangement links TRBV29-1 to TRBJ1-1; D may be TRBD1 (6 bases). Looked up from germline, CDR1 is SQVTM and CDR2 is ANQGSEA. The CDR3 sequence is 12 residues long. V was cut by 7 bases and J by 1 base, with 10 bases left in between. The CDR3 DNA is TGCAGCGCGCACAGGGAGAACACTGAAGCTTTCTTT. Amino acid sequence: CSAHRENTEAFF.

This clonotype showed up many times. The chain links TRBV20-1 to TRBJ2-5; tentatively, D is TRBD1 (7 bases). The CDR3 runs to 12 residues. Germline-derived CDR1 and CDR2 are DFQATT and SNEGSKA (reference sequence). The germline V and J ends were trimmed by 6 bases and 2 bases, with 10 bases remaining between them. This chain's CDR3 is CSAEGAQETQYF. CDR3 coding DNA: TGCAGTGCGGAGGGGGCACAAGAGACCCAGTACTTC.

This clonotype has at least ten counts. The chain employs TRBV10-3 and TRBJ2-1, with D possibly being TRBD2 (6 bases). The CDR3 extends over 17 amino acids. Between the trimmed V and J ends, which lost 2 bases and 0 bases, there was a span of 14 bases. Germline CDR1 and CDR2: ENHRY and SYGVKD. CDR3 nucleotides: TGTGCCATCAGTGAGCCGGGAGACACCCGCTCCTACAATGAGCAGTTCTTC. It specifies CAISEPGDTRSYNEQFF.

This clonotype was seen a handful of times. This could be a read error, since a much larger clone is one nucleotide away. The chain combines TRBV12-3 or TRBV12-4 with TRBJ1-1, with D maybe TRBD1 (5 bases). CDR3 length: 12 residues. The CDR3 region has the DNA TGTGCCAGCAGTTTTCCCGGGGCTGACGCTTTCTTT. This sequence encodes CASSFPGADAFF.

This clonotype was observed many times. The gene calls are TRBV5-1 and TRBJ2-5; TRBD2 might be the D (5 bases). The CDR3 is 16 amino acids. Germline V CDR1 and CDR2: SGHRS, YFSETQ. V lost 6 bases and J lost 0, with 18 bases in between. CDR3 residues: CASTLNAGTYQETQYF. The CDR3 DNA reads TGCGCCAGCACCCTAAACGCGGGCACGTACCAAGAGACCCAGTACTTC.

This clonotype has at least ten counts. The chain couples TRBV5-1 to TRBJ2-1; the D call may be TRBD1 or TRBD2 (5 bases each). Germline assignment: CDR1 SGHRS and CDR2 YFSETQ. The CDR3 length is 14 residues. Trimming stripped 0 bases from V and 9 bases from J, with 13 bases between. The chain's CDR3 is CASSLAPRDPEQFF. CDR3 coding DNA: TGCGCCAGCAGCTTGGCCCCTAGGGACCCTGAGCAGTTCTTC.

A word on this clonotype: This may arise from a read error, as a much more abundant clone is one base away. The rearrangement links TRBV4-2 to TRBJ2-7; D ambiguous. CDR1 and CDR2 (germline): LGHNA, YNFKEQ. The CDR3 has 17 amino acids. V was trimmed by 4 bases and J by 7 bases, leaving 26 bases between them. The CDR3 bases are TGTGCCAGCAGCCCGCGTCTACGGTCTCGACGGTACAATGAGCAGTACTTC. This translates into CASSPRLRSRRYNEQYF.

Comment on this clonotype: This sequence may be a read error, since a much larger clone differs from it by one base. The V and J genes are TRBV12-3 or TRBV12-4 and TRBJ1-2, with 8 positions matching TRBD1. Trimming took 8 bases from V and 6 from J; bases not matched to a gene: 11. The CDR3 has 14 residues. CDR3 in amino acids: CASGPTQGANGYTF. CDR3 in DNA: TGTGCCAGCGGACCTACCCAGGGGGCAAATGGCTACACCTTC.

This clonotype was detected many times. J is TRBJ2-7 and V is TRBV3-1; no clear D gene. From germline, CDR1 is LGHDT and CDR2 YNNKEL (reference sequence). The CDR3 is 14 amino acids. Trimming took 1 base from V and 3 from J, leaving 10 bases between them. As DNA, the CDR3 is TGTGCCAGCAGCCAAGGCGGACGGAGCTACGAGCAGTACTTC. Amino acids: CASSQGGRSYEQYF.

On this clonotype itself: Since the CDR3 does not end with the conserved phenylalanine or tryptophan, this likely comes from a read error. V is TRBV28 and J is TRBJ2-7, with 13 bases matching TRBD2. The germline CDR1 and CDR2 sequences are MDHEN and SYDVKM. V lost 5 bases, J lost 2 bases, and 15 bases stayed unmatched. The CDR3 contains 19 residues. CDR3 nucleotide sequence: TGTGCCAGCAGTACTAACCTATCCGGTACTAGCGGGAGGGCCTACGAGCAGTACCTC. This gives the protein CASSTNLSGTSGRAYEQYL.

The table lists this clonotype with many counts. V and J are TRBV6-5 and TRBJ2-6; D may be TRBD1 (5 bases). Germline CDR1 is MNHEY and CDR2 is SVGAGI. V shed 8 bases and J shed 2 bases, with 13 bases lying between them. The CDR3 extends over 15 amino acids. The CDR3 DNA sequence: TGTGCCAGCTCTCCAACAGGAACTGGGGCCAACGTCCTGACTTTC. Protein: CASSPTGTGANVLTF.

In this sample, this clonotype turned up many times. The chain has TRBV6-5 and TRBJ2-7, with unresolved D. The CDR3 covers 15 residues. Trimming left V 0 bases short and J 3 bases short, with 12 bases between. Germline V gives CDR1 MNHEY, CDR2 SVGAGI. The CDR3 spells CASSYSSGGDYEQYF. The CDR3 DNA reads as TGTGCCAGCAGTTACTCATCCGGTGGGGACTACGAGCAGTACTTC.

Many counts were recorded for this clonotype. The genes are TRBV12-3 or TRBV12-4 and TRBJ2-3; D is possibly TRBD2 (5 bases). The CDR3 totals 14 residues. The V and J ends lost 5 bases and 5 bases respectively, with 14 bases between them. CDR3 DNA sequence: TGTGCCAGCAGTGCCGCGGGCCGGGGAGATACGCAGTATTTT. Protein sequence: CASSAAGRGDTQYF.

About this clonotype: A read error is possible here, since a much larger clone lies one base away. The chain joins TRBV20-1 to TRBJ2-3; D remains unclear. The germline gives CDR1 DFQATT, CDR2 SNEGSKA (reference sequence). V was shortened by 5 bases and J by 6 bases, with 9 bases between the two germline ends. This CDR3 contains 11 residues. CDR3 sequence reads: CSAQRPDTQYF. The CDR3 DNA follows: TGCAGTGCTCAGCGTCCGGATACGCAGTATTTT.

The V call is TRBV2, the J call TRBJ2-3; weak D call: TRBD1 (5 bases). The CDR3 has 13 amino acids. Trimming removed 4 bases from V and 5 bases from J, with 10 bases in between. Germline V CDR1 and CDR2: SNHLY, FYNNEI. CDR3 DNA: TGTGCCAGCAGTGGATCAGGGAAAGATACGCAGTATTTT. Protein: CASSGSGKDTQYF.

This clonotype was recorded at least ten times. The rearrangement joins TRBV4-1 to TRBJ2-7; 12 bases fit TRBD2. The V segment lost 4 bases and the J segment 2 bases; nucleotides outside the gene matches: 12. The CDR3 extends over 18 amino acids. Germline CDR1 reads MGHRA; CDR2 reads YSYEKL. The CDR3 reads CASSPGLAGPLPAYEQYF. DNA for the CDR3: TGCGCCAGCAGCCCTGGACTAGCGGGACCTTTACCGGCCTACGAGCAGTACTTC.

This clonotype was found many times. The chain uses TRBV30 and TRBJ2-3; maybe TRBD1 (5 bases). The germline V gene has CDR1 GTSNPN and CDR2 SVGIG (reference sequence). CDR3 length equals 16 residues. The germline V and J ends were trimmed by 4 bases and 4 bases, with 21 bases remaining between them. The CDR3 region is CAWNNPIQGGADTQYF. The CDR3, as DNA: TGTGCCTGGAATAACCCCATCCAGGGTGGGGCAGATACGCAGTATTTT.

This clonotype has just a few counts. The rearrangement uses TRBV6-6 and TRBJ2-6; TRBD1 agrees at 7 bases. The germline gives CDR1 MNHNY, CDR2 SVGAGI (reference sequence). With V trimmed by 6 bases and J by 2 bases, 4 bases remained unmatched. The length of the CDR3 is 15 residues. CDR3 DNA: TGTGCCAGCAGAGCTACAGGGGCTGGGGCCAACGTCCTGACTTTC. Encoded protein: CASRATGAGANVLTF.

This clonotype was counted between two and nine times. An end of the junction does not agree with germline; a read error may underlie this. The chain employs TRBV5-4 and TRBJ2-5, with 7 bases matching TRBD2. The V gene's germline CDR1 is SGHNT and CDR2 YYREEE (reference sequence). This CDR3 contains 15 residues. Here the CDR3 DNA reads TGTGCCAGCAGCTCCGCGGGAGCCCTCCAAGAGACTCAGTACTTC. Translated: CASSSAGALQETQYF.